This T cell receptor beta chain was observed in a study of T cell clones after liver transplantation. About the study: At least one year of complete immunosuppression withdrawal without enzymes over twice normal defined tolerance. General study results and limits: Low donor cell numbers restricted donor-reactive repertoire measurement in a couple of subjects. Graft donor-reactive T cells may have migrated into the graft rather than being deleted. Post-transplant, graft-donor-reactive CD4 TCRbeta sequences in blood dropped significantly in most of the 8 subjects.

With regard to this clone: Antigen specificity is unknown.

Clones were sequenced by immunoSEQ multiplex PCR, and TCRdb holds only the in-frame ones, with some missing. The sample includes about 74,000 clones, approximately 80% of them seen just once. The CDR3 runs to 11 residues. Trimming removed 5 bases from V and 1 base from J, with 6 bases in between. Per germline, CDR1 SQVTM and CDR2 ANQGSEA. Sequenced material: CD4+ T cells from blood, taken before liver transplant. The chain carries TRBV29-1 and TRBJ2-7; a possible D gene is TRBD1 (5 bases). The receptor was isolated from a human donor who received a liver transplant. CDR3 nucleotides: TGCAGCGTTCAGGGATCCTACGAGCAGTACTTC. Translation gives CSVQGSYEQYF.